This TCR beta chain originates from a study of regulatory T cells in long-lasting Graves disease. Broader study findings: Lower TCR diversity characterized persistent Graves' patients relative to newly diagnosed patients.

Details on this clonotype: The target antigen is unknown.

Unmatched junction bases numbered 11, after V lost 5 bases and J lost 6 bases. The CDR3 is 18 residues long. CDR1 is SGHTA and CDR2 is FQGTGA in the germline V gene. The time point here: newly diagnosed GD, antithyroid drugs for less than 3 months. The TCR library used RNA extracted from PBMCs. A roughly 8.1-milliliter sample of peripheral blood was drawn into EDTA tubes. Construction of TCR beta libraries relied on iRepertoire HTBI primers and on Arm-PCR targeting CDR3 regions. TCRdb re-analysed the multiplex PCR reads in MiXCR, keeping a single row per CDR3 protein. This sample has roughly 510,000 distinct CDR3 sequences, with more than 15% found just once. This same sample was also taken into another study, of T cells in Graves' hyperthyroidism and ophthalmopathy. This second study notes: In the blood, most expanded thyroid clonotypes above 0.001 appeared as well.

The J gene is TRBJ2-1, the V gene TRBV7-3; 15 bases line up with TRBD2. This clonotype originated in a man in his late teens or twenties with Graves disease. Specimen: peripheral blood mononuclear cells (PBMCs), collected at new diagnosis, from a patient treated with antithyroid drugs. CDR3 DNA sequence: TGTGCCAGCAGCCAAAAACCAGGGACTAGCGGGAGGATCAATGAGCAGTTCTTC. Translating gives CASSQKPGTSGRINEQFF.